This TCR beta chain was captured by sequencing in a study of OX40 agonist ivuxolimab in advanced cancers. On the study more broadly: Patients' therapy was ivuxolimab, an antibody that acts as an agonist of OX40 (CD134).

Profiling relied on immunoSEQ multiplex PCR, and the TCRdb table lists in-frame clones only, not all of them. Of 20,000 to 25,000 clones detected, roughly 90% appear once; the ten largest clones hold approximately 30%. In the case of this clone: Its antigen remains unknown.

The study, taken as a whole, reports: Compared with CD4+, CD8+ T cells on average had more expanded clones.

This TCR derives from an adult with an advanced solid tumor such as melanoma, head and neck, liver or kidney cancer. The specimen was CD4+ or CD8+ T cells sorted from blood, collected in a trial of the OX40 agonist ivuxolimab.

This chain's CDR3 is CASSWNSYSDTQYF. The CDR3 DNA is TGTGCCAGCAGTTGGAACTCATATTCAGATACGCAGTATTTT. The chain carries TRBV6-1 and TRBJ2-3; D not resolved. CDR3 length equals 14 residues. CDR1 is MNHNS and CDR2 is SASEGT in the germline V gene. Between the trimmed V and J ends, which lost 5 bases and 4 bases, there was a span of 13 bases.